Presented here are 14 T cell receptor beta chains from one specimen sequenced in a study of control samples from healthy donors and cancer patients. Libraries were prepared by immunoSEQ multiplex PCR; TCRdb keeps only in-frame clonotypes and omits some of them. Of approximately 86,000 clones listed, over 90% were seen once; the top ten hold around 1.4%. The sample consisted of blood. The receptors shown here come from a woman in her thirties in good health.

The chain joins TRBV3-1 (or the pseudogene TRBV3-2) to TRBJ2-3; 11 bases are a match to TRBD2. CDR1 is LGHDT, CDR2 YNNKEL, per germline (reference sequence). This CDR3 comprises 16 residues. The V and J ends lost 1 base and 6 bases, in that order; junction bases with no gene match: 6. In nucleotides, the CDR3 is TGTGCCAGCAGCCAAGTGGGACTAGCGGCTCGGGATACGCAGTATTTT. Protein sequence: CASSQVGLAARDTQYF.

This clone was seen a few times. J is TRBJ1-1 and V is TRBV21-1. TRBV21-1 is classified as a pseudogene. This CDR3 region has 12 residues. The CDR3 region has the DNA TGTGCCAGCAGCAAAGACTACACTGAAGCTTTCTTT. This translates into CASSKDYTEAFF.

V gene TRBV27 combines with J gene TRBJ1-2; D call uncertain. Germline V gene sequence: CDR1 MNHEY, CDR2 SMNVEV (reference sequence). This CDR3 comprises 12 residues. Trimming cost V 0 bases and J 5 bases, with 4 bases left between them. This chain's CDR3 is CASSLSGYGYTF. CDR3 nucleotide sequence: TGTGCCAGCAGTTTATCCGGATATGGCTACACCTTC.

This chain joins TRBV7-3 and TRBJ2-2; 7 nucleotides agree with TRBD1. There are 15 residues in the CDR3. The V gene end was trimmed by 5 bases and the J gene end by 7 bases; junction bases not matched to a gene: 10. Germline V gives CDR1 SGHTA, CDR2 FQGTGA. The CDR3 DNA sequence: TGTGCCAGCAGCCTCACAGGGGAACGTGGCGGGGAGCTGTTTTTT. Translated: CASSLTGERGGELFF.

The chain links TRBV12-3 or TRBV12-4 to TRBJ1-1, with 8 bases fitting TRBD1. CDR3 length equals 13 residues. The J segment lost 5 bases and the V segment lost 6 bases, leaving 5 bases of the junction unmatched. The CDR3 loop is CASRRTGLTEAFF. CDR3 nucleotide sequence: TGTGCCAGCAGAAGGACAGGGTTGACTGAAGCTTTCTTT.

This rearrangement joins TRBV5-3 to TRBJ1-4; D is undetermined. TRBV5-3 is sorted into the ORF group, with uncertain function. The CDR3 consists of 14 residues. With 7 bases removed from V and 6 bases from J, the gap between germline ends came to 16 bases. CDR3 in amino acids: CARLIGDTDEKLFF. The CDR3 bases are TGTGCCAGACTCATCGGGGATACGGATGAAAAACTGTTTTTT.

This chain connects TRBV5-6 to TRBJ1-2; D remains unclear. Per the germline V gene, CDR1 is SGHDT and CDR2 is YYEEEE. This CDR3 region has 13 residues. V was pared by 6 bases and J by 3 bases, with 12 bases between. The CDR3 here is CASNREVDYGYTF. CDR3 nucleotide sequence: TGTGCCAGCAACCGGGAGGTGGACTATGGCTACACCTTC.

This chain uses TRBV19 with TRBJ1-2; D not resolved. The CDR3 sequence is 11 residues long. Germline-derived CDR1 and CDR2 are LNHDA and SQIVND (reference sequence). Trimming removed 4 bases at V and 8 bases at J, with 8 bases between. The CDR3 here is CASSTLRGYTF. In nucleotides, the CDR3 is TGTGCCAGTAGTACACTTAGGGGCTACACCTTC.

The J gene is TRBJ2-1, the V gene TRBV19, with 7 positions matching TRBD2. V lost 8 bases, J lost 2 bases, and 9 bases stayed unmatched. This CDR3 has 15 amino acids. Germline CDR1 is LNHDA and CDR2 is SQIVND (reference sequence). CDR3 nucleotide sequence: TGTGCCAGTCGTAAGCGGGGCCTAACCTACAATGAGCAGTTCTTC. Amino acids: CASRKRGLTYNEQFF.

This chain joins TRBV28 and TRBJ1-4; a possible D gene is TRBD1 (5 bases). The germline CDR1 and CDR2 sequences are MDHEN and SYDVKM. V shed 2 bases and J shed 7 bases, with 14 bases lying between them. CDR3 length: 15 amino acids. CDR3 protein: CASSLNVGRGEKLFF. The CDR3 coding sequence is TGTGCCAGCAGTTTAAATGTGGGGCGCGGTGAAAAACTGTTTTTT.

The chain couples TRBV11-2 to TRBJ1-2; possibly TRBD1 for D (5 bases). The length of the CDR3 is 14 residues. Germline V lookup: CDR1 SGHAT, CDR2 FQNNGV. Trimming took off 9 bases at V and 6 bases at J, with 20 bases between the two ends. In nucleotides, the CDR3 is TGTGCCAGGGGACCTTTGGGGCGCTTGGATGGCTACACCTTC. This codes for CARGPLGRLDGYTF.

This chain links TRBV12-3 or TRBV12-4 with TRBJ1-1; 8 bases are shared with TRBD1. The CDR3 is 13 amino acids. V lost 4 bases, J lost 6 bases, and 4 bases stayed unmatched. The chain's CDR3 is CASSYRGLAEAFF. The CDR3 DNA follows: TGTGCCAGCAGTTACAGGGGGTTGGCTGAAGCTTTCTTT.

J is TRBJ1-4 and V is TRBV5-1; a possible D gene is TRBD1 (5 bases). From germline, CDR1 is SGHRS and CDR2 YFSETQ. This CDR3 has 16 amino acids. V lost 0 bases, J lost 8 bases, and 17 bases lay in between. CDR3 DNA: TGCGCCAGCAGCTTGGAAACCCAGGGAGTGGGCGAAAAACTGTTTTTT. This translates into CASSLETQGVGEKLFF.

This chain uses TRBV6-1 with TRBJ2-3, with a weak D call TRBD1 (6 bases). This CDR3 is 15 amino acids long. Germline CDR1 is MNHNS and CDR2 is SASEGT. With 3 bases removed from V and 3 bases from J, the gap between germline ends came to 13 bases. The CDR3 here is CASSEEQGGTDTQYF. CDR3 bases: TGTGCCAGCAGTGAGGAACAGGGTGGAACAGATACGCAGTATTTT.